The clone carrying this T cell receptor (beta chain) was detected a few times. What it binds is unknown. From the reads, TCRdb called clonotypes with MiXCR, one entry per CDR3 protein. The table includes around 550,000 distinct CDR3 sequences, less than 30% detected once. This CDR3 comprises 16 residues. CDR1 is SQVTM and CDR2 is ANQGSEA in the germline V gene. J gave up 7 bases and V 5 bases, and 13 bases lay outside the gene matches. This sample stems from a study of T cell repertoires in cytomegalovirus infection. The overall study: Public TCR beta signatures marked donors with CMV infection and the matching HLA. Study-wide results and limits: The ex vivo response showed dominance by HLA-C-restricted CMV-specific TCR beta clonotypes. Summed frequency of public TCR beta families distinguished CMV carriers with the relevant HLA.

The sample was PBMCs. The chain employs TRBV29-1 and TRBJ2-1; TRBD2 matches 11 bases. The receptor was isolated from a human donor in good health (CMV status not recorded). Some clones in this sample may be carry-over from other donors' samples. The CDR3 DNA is TGCAGCGTTTCGGCCGGGAGACTAGCGGGATATAATGAGCAGTTCTTC. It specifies CSVSAGRLAGYNEQFF.